This T cell receptor (beta chain) was sequenced for a study of blood T cell repertoires in COVID-19 (dated by TCRdb to the early 2020s). Notes on the research overall: Samples covering the acute and convalescent phases of COVID-19 were provided by collaborators in the United States, Italy and Spain. The material from the prospective study consisted of cDNA or gDNA derived from T cells, B-cell-depleted T cells, or PBMCs. The dataset comprised deeply sampled blood TCRbeta repertoires from subjects exposed to, actively infected with, or recovered from COVID-19. The repertoires were released in a freely available public database intended as a resource for research on the immune response to SARS-CoV-2. Samples came from the ongoing ImmuneRACE study (first 160 participants) plus 1,254 subjects from 6 global collaborators. The sample metadata nearly always contained a de-identified subject ID, COVID-19 status, age in years and sex. Where HLA class I and class II types were available, the types were taken from metadata supplied by the sample provider, not from assay-based typing. Paper-wide results and their limitations: The amount of clinical and demographic metadata varied by source and participant and was provided uncurated.

In the case of this clone: Its antigen is not yet known. No quality values exist for individual bases; no much larger clone is one base distant.

The CDR3 has 14 amino acids, counting the end cysteine and phenylalanine. The read is trimmed to its CDR3 DNA, 42 bases read in frame from base 1. V is reduced by 5 bases and J by 1 base, leaving a spacing of 13 bases between them. CDR1 is given as SGHKS and CDR2 as YYEKEE, both from the germline V gene (reference sequence). TCRbeta CDR3 regions were amplified from genomic DNA using the immunoSEQ Assay, a bias-controlled multiplex PCR. The authors' analysis ran thus. The number of nucleated cells in each sample was estimated by amplification of reference gene primers within the assay. To quantify the absolute abundance of each unique TCRbeta CDR3 rearrangement, sequence reads were collapsed and filtered. For each sample, productive Simpson clonality was calculated by taking the square root of Simpson's diversity index across productive rearrangements. The source is immuneACCESS, and TCRdb retained only in-frame sequences with V and J called. Part of the clones is not carried over; for the studies checked, unresolved V genes explain less than half of this, and the remainder is unexplained. V and J calls and clone size are those listed in that table; D and trimming were worked out from the DNA. For this sample there are some 160,000 clones; 85% to 90% appear just once. Of the sample, roughly 2.5% is held by the ten largest clones.

In Seattle, one collaborating source enrolled patients while the infection was active and tracked those patients longitudinally over the course of disease. The collaborating institutions used their own protocols to collect whole blood in K2EDTA tubes. For TCRbeta analysis, collaborators shipped samples in one of three forms: frozen whole blood, isolated PBMCs, or DNA extracted from either of those sample types. The V and J genes are TRBV5-5 and TRBJ2-7; the D region possibly corresponds to TRBD1 (6 bases align). The clonotype originates from a woman of 80 years or more with COVID-19, enrolled during active disease. The sequencing sample was made of peripheral blood. The nucleotide sequence is given as TGTGCCAGCAGTATGAGACAGGAATCCTACGAGCAGTACTTC. The resulting protein is CASSMRQESYEQYF.